Listed below are T cell receptor beta chains from one sample, sequenced in a study of technical replicates of blood from several donors. This table comes from immunoSEQ multiplex PCR, and its TCRdb copy is limited to in-frame clones, with some not included. The repertoire holds fewer than 75,000 clones, with 85% to 95% as singletons. The source material was T cells isolated from PBMCs. The receptors stem from a human donor in good health. The CDR3 runs from the conserved cysteine through the conserved F or W. A D gene is named only where the DNA matches it firmly. Size is omitted from some rows. Given values are once, few, many or a class for expanded clones.

- TRBJ2-1 TRBV2 TRBD2 TGTGCCAGCAAAACTAGCGGGAGCAATGAGCAGTTCTTC CASKTSGSNEQFF
- TRBJ1-1 TRBV6-6 - TGTGCCAGCAGTTACCCTTCTGCTGGTCGGACTGAAGCTTTCTTT CASSYPSAGRTEAFF
- TRBJ2-1 TRBV5-1 - TGCGCCAGCAGGCCTGAAGGGGTACGATACAATGAGCAGTTCTTC CASRPEGVRYNEQFF
- TRBJ2-3 TRBV4-1 - TGCGCCAGCAGCCAAGATGGCGGGCACCCTAGCCGGGATACGCAGTATTTT CASSQDGGHPSRDTQYF
- TRBJ2-5 TRBV29-1 TRBD2 TGCAGCGTTGGGGGGGGGAGAGAGACCCAGTACTTC CSVGGGRETQYF
once TRBJ2-1 TRBV10-1 - TGCGCCAGCAGTGAGAGCGGACGAAATGAGCAGTTCTTC CASSESGRNEQFF
few TRBJ1-1 TRBV10-3 - TGTGCCATCAGTGAGTCTCAGGGTCTCTGGGCGACTGAAGCTTTCTTT CAISESQGLWATEAFF
- TRBJ2-2 TRBV12-5 TRBD1 TGTGCTAGTGCCCATGAGGGGGCGGACACCGGGGAGCTGTTTTTT CASAHEGADTGELFF
- TRBJ2-7 TRBV7-9 TRBD2 TGTGCCAGCAGCTCGCGGGACTACTCCTACGAGCAGTACTTC CASSSRDYSYEQYF
- TRBJ2-7 TRBV7-8 - TGTGCCAGCAGCTTAGCCTCAGGATCCTACGAGCAGTACTTC CASSLASGSYEQYF
- TRBJ2-5 TRBV10-3 - TGTGCCATCAGTGTCAGGGGAGGGGGGGAGACCCAGTACTTC CAISVRGGGETQYF
- TRBJ2-7 TRBV19 - TGTGCCAGTAGGAGAGACAGATCTGCCTCCTACGAGCAGTACTTC CASRRDRSASYEQYF
- TRBJ2-5 TRBV27 TRBD2 TGTGCCAGCAGTCCATGGACTAGCGGGGGGCCAGATGAGACCCAGTACTTC CASSPWTSGGPDETQYF
- TRBJ1-1 TRBV11-3 TRBD1 TGTGCCAGCAGTTTCACAGGGGGCGGTGAAGCTTTCTTT CASSFTGGGEAFF
- TRBJ2-7 TRBV5-5 TRBD2 TGTGCCAGCAGCTTGAAGAGGGCGGGAGGACCCAACTCCTACGAGCAGTACTTC CASSLKRAGGPNSYEQYF
- TRBJ2-3 TRBV7-8 - TGTGCCAGCAGCTTTTCCCCGACAGATACGCAGTATTTT CASSFSPTDTQYF
few TRBJ2-2 TRBV7-3 TRBD2 TGTGCCAGCAGCCCTAGCGGGGGGGCGGTCACCGGGGAGCTGTTTTTT CASSPSGGAVTGELFF
- TRBJ1-2 TRBV27 TRBD1 TGTGCCAGCAGCTTCCGACAGGGCGCGGGGCTCTATGGCTACACCTTC CASSFRQGAGLYGYTF
- TRBJ2-7 TRBV30 - TGTGCCTGGAGTGTACAGGGAGGGTACGAGCAGTACTTC CAWSVQGGYEQYF
- TRBJ2-5 TRBV27 TRBD1 TGTGCCAGCAGTCCATGGACAGGGGGAGAGCAAGAGACCCAGTACTTC CASSPWTGGEQETQYF
- TRBJ2-7 TRBV4-1 - TGCGCCAGCAGCCAGGCCTTTGGAGGGAGCTACGAGCAGTACTTC CASSQAFGGSYEQYF
- TRBJ1-1 TRBV19 TRBD1 TGTGCCAGTAGCGTACAGGGGGACACTGAAGCTTTCTTT CASSVQGDTEAFF
once TRBJ2-1 TRBV5-1 TRBD1 TGCGCCAGCAGCATAGGACAGGGTCTTAACAATGAGCAGTTCTTC CASSIGQGLNNEQFF
- TRBJ2-7 TRBV11-2 - TGTGCCAGCAGCTCAGGGGGGTTCTACGAGCAGTACTTC CASSSGGFYEQYF
- TRBJ1-2 TRBV9 TRBD1 TGTGCCAGCAGTACCCACGTAGCTGGGACAGGAAACTATGGCTACACCTTC CASSTHVAGTGNYGYTF
once TRBJ2-7 TRBV7-3 TRBD1 TGTGCCAGCAGCCAAAACAGGGGCTACGAGCAGTACTTC CASSQNRGYEQYF
- TRBJ2-1 TRBV7-6 TRBD2 TGTGCCAGCAGCCCTTGGACTAGCGGGACCTACAATGAGCAGTTCTTC CASSPWTSGTYNEQFF
- TRBJ1-1 TRBV5-1 - TGCGCCAGCACTTTCCGGACTGAGGGAAGTACTGAAGCTTTCTTT CASTFRTEGSTEAFF
- TRBJ2-7 TRBV2 TRBD2 TGTGCCAGCAGAGAGGGAGGGTACGAGCAGTACTTC CASREGGYEQYF
- TRBJ1-1 TRBV5-1 - TGCGCCAGCAGCTTGCGCCCAGGGGCTATGAACACTGAAGCTTTCTTT CASSLRPGAMNTEAFF
- TRBJ2-3 TRBV27 - TGTGCCAGCAGTTTAGCCGTTAACCGGGACTTTGACACAGATACGCAGTATTTT CASSLAVNRDFDTDTQYF
- TRBJ2-1 TRBV14 TRBD2 TGTGCCAGCAGCCAGATTAGCGGGAGGGCCGATGAGCAGTTCTTC CASSQISGRADEQFF
- TRBJ2-3 TRBV29-1 - TGCAGCGTTGAAGCACGGAGGAGAGATACGCAGTATTTT CSVEARRRDTQYF
- TRBJ2-2 TRBV25-1 - TGTGCCAGCAGTGAATTTGTGCGCGGGGAGCTGTTTTTT CASSEFVRGELFF
- TRBJ2-5 TRBV27 TRBD1 TGTGCCAGCAGTTCCGCCCCGACAGGGGGTGGAGAGACCCAGTACTTC CASSSAPTGGGETQYF
- TRBJ2-1 TRBV11-2 - TGTGCCAGCAGCGGGCAGGGGCTCTACAATGAGCAGTTCTTC CASSGQGLYNEQFF
- TRBJ2-1 TRBV6-5 - TGTGCCAGCAGTTACCTTCTGGGAGGGGGTAGCAATGAGCAGTTCTTC CASSYLLGGGSNEQFF
- TRBJ2-7 TRBV4-1 TRBD2 TGCGCCAGCAGCCAAGATCCCCGCGGGAGGGCCTCGGTCGAGCAGTACTTC CASSQDPRGRASVEQYF
- TRBJ2-2 TRBV4-1 - TGCGCCAGCAGCCAACTCCTCCGGAACAGTAACGGGGAGCTGTTTTTT CASSQLLRNSNGELFF
- TRBJ2-5 TRBV10-3 TRBD1 TGTGCCATCAGTGTTCGACAGGGCCAAGAGACCCAGTACTTC CAISVRQGQETQYF
once TRBJ1-6 TRBV5-6 TRBD1 TGTGCCAGCAGCCGGGACAGGAATTCACCCCTCCACTTT CASSRDRNSPLHF
- TRBJ2-1 TRBV29-1 TRBD2 TGCAGCGTCGTGACTAGCGGGAGGGCCTATGAGCAGTTCTTC CSVVTSGRAYEQFF
few TRBJ2-7 TRBV15 TRBD2 TGTGCCACCAGCAGATCAACCGTAGCGGGAGATGCCTACGAGCAGTACTTC CATSRSTVAGDAYEQYF
- TRBJ2-5 TRBV6-5 TRBD1 TGTGCCAGCAGTTACTCGACAGGGGAGGCAGAGACCCAGTACTTC CASSYSTGEAETQYF
- TRBJ1-1 TRBV19 - TGTGCCAGTAGCTTTGCAGGGGATACTGAAGCTTTCTTT CASSFAGDTEAFF
- TRBJ2-7 TRBV27 TRBD2 TGTGCCAGCAGTCCTAGCGGGAGTGTCTACGAGCAGTACTTC CASSPSGSVYEQYF
- TRBJ1-5 TRBV5-1 - TGCGCCAGCAGCTTGGACGGAGATCAGCCCCAGCATTTT CASSLDGDQPQHF
- TRBJ1-5 TRBV19 - TGTGCCAGTAGTATCCGGAATCAGCCCCAGCATTTT CASSIRNQPQHF
- TRBJ1-3 TRBV5-6 - TGTGCCAGCAGCTTGCACGGGTCTACCCCCTTGTCTGAGGATTTT CASSLHGSTPLSEDF
- TRBJ1-6 TRBV10-3 TRBD1 TGTGCCATCAGTGGGGACAGTAAGCAATCACCCCTCCACTTT CAISGDSKQSPLHF
- TRBJ1-1 TRBV19 TRBD1 TGTGCCAGTATCAGGACAGGGGGTGAAGCTTTCTTT CASIRTGGEAFF
- TRBJ2-7 TRBV4-1 - TGCGCCAGCAGCCAAGCTACGGGGTTCCCCAACGAGCAGTACTTC CASSQATGFPNEQYF
- TRBJ2-7 TRBV4-2 TRBD2 TGTGCCAGCAGCCAAGATTTTGGCGGGGGGGCCTACGAGCAGTACTTC CASSQDFGGGAYEQYF
- TRBJ1-5 TRBV5-6 TRBD1 TGTGCCAGCAGCGTGACAGGGGGCAATCAGCCCCAGCATTTT CASSVTGGNQPQHF
- TRBJ1-5 TRBV28 TRBD1 TGTGCCAGCAGTTTGCAGGGGACAGCCCAATATAGCAATCAGCCCCAGCATTTT CASSLQGTAQYSNQPQHF